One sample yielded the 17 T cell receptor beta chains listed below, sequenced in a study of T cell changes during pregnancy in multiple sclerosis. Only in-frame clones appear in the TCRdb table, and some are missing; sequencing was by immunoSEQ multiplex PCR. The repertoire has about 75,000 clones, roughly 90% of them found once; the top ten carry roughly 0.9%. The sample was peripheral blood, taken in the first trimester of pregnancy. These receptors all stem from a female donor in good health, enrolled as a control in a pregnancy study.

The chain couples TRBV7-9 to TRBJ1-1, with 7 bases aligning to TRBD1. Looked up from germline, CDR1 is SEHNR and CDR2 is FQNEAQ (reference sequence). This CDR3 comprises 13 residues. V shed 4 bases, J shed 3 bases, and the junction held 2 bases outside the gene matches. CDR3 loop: CASSSQGDTEAFF. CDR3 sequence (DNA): TGTGCCAGCAGCTCGCAGGGGGACACTGAAGCTTTCTTT.

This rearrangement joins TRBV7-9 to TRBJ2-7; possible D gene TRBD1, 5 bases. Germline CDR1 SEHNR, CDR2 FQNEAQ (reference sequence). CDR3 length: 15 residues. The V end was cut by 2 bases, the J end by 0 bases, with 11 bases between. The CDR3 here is CASSLWMDTSYEQYF. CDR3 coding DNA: TGTGCCAGCAGCTTATGGATGGACACCTCCTACGAGCAGTACTTC.

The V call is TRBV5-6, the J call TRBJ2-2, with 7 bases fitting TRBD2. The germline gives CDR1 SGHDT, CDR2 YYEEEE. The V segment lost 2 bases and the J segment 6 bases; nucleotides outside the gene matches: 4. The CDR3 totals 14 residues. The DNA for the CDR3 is TGTGCCAGCAGCTTCATGGGGGGGGCCGGGGAGCTGTTTTTT. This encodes CASSFMGGAGELFF.

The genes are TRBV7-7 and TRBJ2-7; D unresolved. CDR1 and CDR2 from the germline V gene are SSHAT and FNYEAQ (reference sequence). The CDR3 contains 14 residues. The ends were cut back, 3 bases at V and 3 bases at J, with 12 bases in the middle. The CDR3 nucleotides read TGTGCCAGCAGCTTCTTCCGCACGGGCTACGAGCAGTACTTC. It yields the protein CASSFFRTGYEQYF.

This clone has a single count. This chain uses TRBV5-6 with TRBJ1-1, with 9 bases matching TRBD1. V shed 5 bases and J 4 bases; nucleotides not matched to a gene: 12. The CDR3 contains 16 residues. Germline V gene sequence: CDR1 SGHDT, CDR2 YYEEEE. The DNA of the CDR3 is TGTGCCAGCAGTCCTGAATGGGGACAGGGTAGCACTGAAGCTTTCTTT. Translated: CASSPEWGQGSTEAFF.

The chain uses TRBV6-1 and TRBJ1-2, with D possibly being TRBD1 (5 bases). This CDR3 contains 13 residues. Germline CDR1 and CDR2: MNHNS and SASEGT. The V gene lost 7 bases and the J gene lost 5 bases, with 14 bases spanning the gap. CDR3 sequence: CASIAGLGYGYTF. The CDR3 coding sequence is TGTGCCAGCATCGCGGGACTCGGGTATGGCTACACCTTC.

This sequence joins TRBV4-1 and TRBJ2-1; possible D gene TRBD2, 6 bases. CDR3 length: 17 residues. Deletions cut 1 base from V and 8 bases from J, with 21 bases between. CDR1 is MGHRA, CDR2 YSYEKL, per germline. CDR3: CASSQVLSQGRGDEQFF. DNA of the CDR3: TGCGCCAGCAGCCAAGTATTGAGCCAGGGACGCGGGGATGAGCAGTTCTTC.

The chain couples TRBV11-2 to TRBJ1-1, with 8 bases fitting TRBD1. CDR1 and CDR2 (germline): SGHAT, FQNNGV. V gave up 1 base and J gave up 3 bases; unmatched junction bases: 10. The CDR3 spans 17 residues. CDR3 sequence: CASSLGSGGRSYTEAFF. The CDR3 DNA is TGTGCCAGCAGCTTAGGTTCAGGGGGCAGATCGTACACTGAAGCTTTCTTT.

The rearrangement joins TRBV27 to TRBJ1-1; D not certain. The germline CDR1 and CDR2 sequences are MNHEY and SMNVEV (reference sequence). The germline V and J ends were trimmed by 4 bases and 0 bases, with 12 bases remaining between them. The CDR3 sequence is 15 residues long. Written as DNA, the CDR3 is TGTGCCAGCAGTTCCAGTGGAGGGTTGAACACTGAAGCTTTCTTT. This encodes CASSSSGGLNTEAFF.

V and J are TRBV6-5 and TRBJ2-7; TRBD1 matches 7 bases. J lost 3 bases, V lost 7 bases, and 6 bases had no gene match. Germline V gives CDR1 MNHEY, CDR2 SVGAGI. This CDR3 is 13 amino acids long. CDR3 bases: TGTGCCAGCACTAAGGGACAGTTCTACGAGCAGTACTTC. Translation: CASTKGQFYEQYF.

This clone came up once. DNA for the CDR3: TGTGCCAGCAGCTCCCCGGATCCGGGACAGGGAGCAACTAATGAAAAACTGTTTTTT. It specifies CASSSPDPGQGATNEKLFF. The V and J genes are TRBV7-9 and TRBJ1-4, with 9 positions matching TRBD1. CDR1 and CDR2 (germline): SEHNR, FQNEAQ (reference sequence). V was pared by 4 bases and J by 0 bases, with 12 bases of the junction left unmatched. The CDR3 totals 19 residues.

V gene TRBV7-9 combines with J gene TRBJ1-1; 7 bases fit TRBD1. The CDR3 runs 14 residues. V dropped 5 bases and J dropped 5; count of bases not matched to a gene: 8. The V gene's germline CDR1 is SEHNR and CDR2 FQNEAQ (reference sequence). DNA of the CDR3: TGTGCCAGCAGCCAGTCCACAGGGGAAACTGAAGCTTTCTTT. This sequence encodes CASSQSTGETEAFF.

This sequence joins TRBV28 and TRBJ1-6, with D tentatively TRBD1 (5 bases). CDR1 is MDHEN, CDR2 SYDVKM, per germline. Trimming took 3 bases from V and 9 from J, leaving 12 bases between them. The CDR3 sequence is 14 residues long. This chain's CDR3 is CASSFGGAGSPLHF. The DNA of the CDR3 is TGTGCCAGCAGTTTCGGAGGGGCCGGTTCACCCCTCCACTTT. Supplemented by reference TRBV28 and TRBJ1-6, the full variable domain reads DVKVTQSSRYLVKRTGEKVFLECVQDMDHENMFWYRQDPGLGLRLIYFSYDVKMKEKGDIPEGYSVSREKKERFSLILESASTNQTSMYLCASSFGGAGSPLHFGNGTRLTVT.

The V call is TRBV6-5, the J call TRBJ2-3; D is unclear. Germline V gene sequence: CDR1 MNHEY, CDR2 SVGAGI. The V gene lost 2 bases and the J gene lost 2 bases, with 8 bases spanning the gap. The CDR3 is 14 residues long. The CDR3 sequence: CASSYGPITDTQYF. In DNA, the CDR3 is TGTGCCAGCAGTTACGGGCCAATCACAGATACGCAGTATTTT.

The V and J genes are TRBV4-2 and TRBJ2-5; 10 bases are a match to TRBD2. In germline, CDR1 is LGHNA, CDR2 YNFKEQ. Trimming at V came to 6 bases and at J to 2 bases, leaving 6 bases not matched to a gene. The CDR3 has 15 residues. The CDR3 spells CASSLKAGGQETQYF. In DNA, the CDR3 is TGTGCCAGCAGTCTCAAAGCGGGGGGGCAAGAGACCCAGTACTTC.

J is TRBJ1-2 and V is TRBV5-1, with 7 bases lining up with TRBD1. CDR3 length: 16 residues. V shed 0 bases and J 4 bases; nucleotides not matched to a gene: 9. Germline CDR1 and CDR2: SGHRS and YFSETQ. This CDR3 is CASSLEGRGSSYGYTF. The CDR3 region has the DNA TGCGCCAGCAGCTTGGAGGGCAGGGGGTCGAGCTATGGCTACACCTTC. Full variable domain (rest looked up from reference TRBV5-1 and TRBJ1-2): KAGVTQTPRYLIKTRGQQVTLSCSPISGHRSVSWYQQTPGQGLQFLFEYFSETQRNKGNFPGRFSGRQFSNSRSEMNVSTLELGDSALYLCASSLEGRGSSYGYTFGSGTRLTVV.

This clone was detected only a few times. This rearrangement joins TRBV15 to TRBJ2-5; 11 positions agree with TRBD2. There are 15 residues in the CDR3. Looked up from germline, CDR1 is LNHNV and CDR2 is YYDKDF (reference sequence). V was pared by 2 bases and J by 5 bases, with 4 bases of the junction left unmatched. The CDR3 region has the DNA TGTGCCACCAGCAGACAGACTAGCGGGGCCGAGACCCAGTACTTC. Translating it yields CATSRQTSGAETQYF. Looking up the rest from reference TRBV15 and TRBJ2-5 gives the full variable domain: DAMVIQNPRYQVTQFGKPVTLSCSQTLNHNVMYWYQQKSSQAPKLLFHYYDKDFNNEADTPDNFQSRRPNTSFCFLDIRSPGLGDTAMYLCATSRQTSGAETQYFGPGTRLLVL.